This T cell receptor beta chain was recovered during a study of radiotherapy plus CTLA-4 blockade in lung cancer. Whole-study results and caveats: In blood, tumor-derived TCR clones expanded after radiotherapy plus ipilimumab. Alongside interferon-beta, early blood T cell clone dynamics were reportedly the best predictor of response.

Clones were read by immunoSEQ multiplex PCR, and TCRdb kept only the in-frame ones, dropping some. The sample lists 50,000 to 65,000 clones; 75% to 85% were seen once. People whose metastatic non-small-cell lung cancer was chemo-refractory got focal radiation along with CTLA-4 blockade by ipilimumab. Comment on this clone: What it binds is not known.

The sequencing used peripheral blood, collected from a patient treated with radiotherapy plus ipilimumab. This receptor was obtained from a human donor with non-small cell lung cancer who had a complete response to radiotherapy plus ipilimumab.

This chain's CDR3 is CASSAPSGNEQFF. The CDR3, as DNA: TGTGCCAGCAGTGCCCCTAGCGGCAATGAGCAGTTCTTC. This chain connects TRBV2 to TRBJ2-1; 7 positions match TRBD2. The CDR3 contains 13 residues. Germline CDR1 and CDR2: SNHLY and FYNNEI. V shed 4 bases and J 6 bases; nucleotides not matched to a gene: 3. The variable domain in full, completed from reference TRBV2 and TRBJ2-1, reads EPEVTQTPSHQVTQMGQEVILRCVPISNHLYFYWYRQILGQKVEFLVSFYNNEISEKSEIFDDQFSVERPDGSNFTLKIRSTKLEDSAMYFCASSAPSGNEQFFGPGTRLTVL.